This section outlines one T cell receptor beta chain sequence together with its context. The same CDR3 can be traced to other DNA sequences in this sample. Germline CDR1 SGHTA, CDR2 FQGNSA. CDR3 size: 13 residues. The V gene lost 2 bases and the J gene lost 3 bases, with 7 bases spanning the gap. The study drew all its donors from Caucasian adults living in Nashville, Tennessee. This entry comes from a study of shared clonotypes between healthy human individuals. Profiled with immunoSEQ multiplex PCR; TCRdb holds only in-frame clones, not every one. Here the sample spans around 2.1 million clones, nearly 97% being singletons.

The V and J genes are TRBV7-2 and TRBJ1-2; a possible D gene is TRBD1 (5 bases). The specimen sequenced was naive CD4+ T cells sorted from blood. Subset here: CD45RA+ positively selected. This sequence originates from a man aged 18 to 30 in good health. CDR3 DNA sequence: TGTGCCAGCAGCTTAAGGGGCGACTATGGCTACACCTTC. Protein sequence: CASSLRGDYGYTF.